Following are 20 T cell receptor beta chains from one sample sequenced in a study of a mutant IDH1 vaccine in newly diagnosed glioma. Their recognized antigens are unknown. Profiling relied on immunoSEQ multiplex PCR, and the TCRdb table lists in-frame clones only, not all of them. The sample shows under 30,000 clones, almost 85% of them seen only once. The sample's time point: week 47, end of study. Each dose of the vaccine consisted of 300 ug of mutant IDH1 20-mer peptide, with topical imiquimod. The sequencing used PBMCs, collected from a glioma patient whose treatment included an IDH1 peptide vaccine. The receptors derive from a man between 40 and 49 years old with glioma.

This chain's CDR3 is CASGWGTLFQETQYF. The CDR3 DNA is TGTGCCAGCGGCTGGGGGACACTTTTCCAAGAGACCCAGTACTTC. The J gene is TRBJ2-5, the V gene TRBV7-8; D possibly corresponds to TRBD1 (6 bases). CDR1 and CDR2 from the germline V gene are SGHVS and FQNEAQ. The ends were cut back, 8 bases at V and 1 base at J, with 17 bases in the middle. This CDR3 spans 15 amino acids.

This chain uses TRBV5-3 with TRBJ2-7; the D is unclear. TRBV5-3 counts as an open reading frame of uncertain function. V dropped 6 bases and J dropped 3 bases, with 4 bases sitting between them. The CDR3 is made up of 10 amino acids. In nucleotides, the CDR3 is TGTGCCAGAAAGTACTACGAGCAGTACTTC. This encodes CARKYYEQYF.

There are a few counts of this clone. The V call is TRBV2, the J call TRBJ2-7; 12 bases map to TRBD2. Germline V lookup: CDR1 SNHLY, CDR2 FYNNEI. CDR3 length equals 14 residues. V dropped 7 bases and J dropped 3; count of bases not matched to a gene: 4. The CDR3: CASTSGRGSYEQYF. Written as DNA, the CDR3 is TGTGCCAGCACTAGCGGGAGGGGGAGCTACGAGCAGTACTTC.

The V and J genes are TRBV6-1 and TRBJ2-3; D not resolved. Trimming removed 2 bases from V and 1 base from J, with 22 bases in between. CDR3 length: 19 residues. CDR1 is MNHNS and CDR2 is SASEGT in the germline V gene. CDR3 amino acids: CASSERTLGQVVGTDTQYF. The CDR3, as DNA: TGTGCCAGCAGTGAACGTACCTTGGGCCAGGTTGTGGGCACAGATACGCAGTATTTT.

The CDR3 sequence is CATSRDPGTGQPQHF. In DNA form, the CDR3 reads TGTGCCACCAGCAGAGATCCGGGCACAGGACAGCCCCAGCATTTT. The chain is built from TRBV15 and TRBJ1-5, with a weak D call TRBD1 (5 bases). This CDR3 has 15 residues. V was shortened by 0 bases and J by 7 bases, with 13 bases between the two germline ends. Germline V gene sequence: CDR1 LNHNV, CDR2 YYDKDF (reference sequence).

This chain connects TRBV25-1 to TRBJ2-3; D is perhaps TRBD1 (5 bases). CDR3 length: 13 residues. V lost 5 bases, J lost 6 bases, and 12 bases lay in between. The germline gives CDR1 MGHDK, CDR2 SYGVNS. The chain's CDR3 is CASSPQGRDTQYF. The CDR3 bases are TGTGCCAGCAGTCCCCAGGGTCGCGATACGCAGTATTTT.

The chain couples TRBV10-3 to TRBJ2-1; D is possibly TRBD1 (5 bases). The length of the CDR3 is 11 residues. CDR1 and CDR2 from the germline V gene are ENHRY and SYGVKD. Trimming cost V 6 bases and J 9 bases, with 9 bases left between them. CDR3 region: CAIRQEGEQFF. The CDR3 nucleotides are TGTGCCATCAGACAGGAAGGTGAGCAGTTCTTC.

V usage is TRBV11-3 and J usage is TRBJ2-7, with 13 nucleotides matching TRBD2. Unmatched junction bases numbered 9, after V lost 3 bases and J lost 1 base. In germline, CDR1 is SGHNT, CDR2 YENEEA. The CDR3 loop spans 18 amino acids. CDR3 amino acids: CASSLAPGLAGRSYEQYF. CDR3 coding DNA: TGTGCCAGCAGCTTGGCTCCGGGACTAGCGGGAAGGTCCTACGAGCAGTACTTC.

This CDR3 is CASSIEVYQPQHF. CDR3 DNA: TGTGCCAGTAGTATAGAGGTTTATCAGCCCCAGCATTTT. This chain links TRBV19 with TRBJ1-5, with no clear D. This CDR3 spans 13 amino acids. V lost 0 bases to trimming and J lost 5 bases, with 5 bases between them. Germline V CDR1 and CDR2: LNHDA, SQIVND (reference sequence). Drawing the rest from reference TRBV19 and TRBJ1-5, the complete variable domain is DGGITQSPKYLFRKEGQNVTLSCEQNLNHDAMYWYRQDPGQGLRLIYYSQIVNDFQKGDIAEGYSVSREKKESFPLTVTSAQKNPTAFYLCASSIEVYQPQHFGDGTRLSIL.

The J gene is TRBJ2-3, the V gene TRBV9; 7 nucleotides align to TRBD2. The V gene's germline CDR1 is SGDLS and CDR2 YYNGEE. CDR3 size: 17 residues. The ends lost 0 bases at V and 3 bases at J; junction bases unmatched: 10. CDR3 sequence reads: CASSVVRRGSGTDTQYF. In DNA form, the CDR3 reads TGTGCCAGCAGCGTAGTACGTCGCGGGAGTGGAACAGATACGCAGTATTTT.

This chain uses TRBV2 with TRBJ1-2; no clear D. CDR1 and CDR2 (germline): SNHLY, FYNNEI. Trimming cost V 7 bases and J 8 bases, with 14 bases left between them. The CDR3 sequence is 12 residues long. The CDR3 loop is CASTGGAGGYTF. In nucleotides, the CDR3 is TGTGCCAGCACTGGTGGAGCGGGGGGCTACACCTTC.

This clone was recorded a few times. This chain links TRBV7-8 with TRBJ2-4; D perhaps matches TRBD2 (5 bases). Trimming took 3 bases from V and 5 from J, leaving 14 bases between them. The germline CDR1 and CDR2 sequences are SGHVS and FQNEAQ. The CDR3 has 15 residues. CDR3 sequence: CASSLLGETQNIQYF. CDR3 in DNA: TGTGCCAGCAGCTTGCTTGGGGAGACCCAAAACATTCAGTACTTC.

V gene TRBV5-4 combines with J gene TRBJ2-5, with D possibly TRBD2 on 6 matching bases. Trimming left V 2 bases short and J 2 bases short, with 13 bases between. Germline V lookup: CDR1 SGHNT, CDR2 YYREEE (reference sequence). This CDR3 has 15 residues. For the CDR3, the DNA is TGTGCCAGCAGCTTTAGCGGCTCCCCTCAAGAGACCCAGTACTTC. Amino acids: CASSFSGSPQETQYF.

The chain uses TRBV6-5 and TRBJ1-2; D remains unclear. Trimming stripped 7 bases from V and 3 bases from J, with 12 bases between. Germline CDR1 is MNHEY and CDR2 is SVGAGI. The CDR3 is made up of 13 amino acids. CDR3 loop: CASINRGDYGYTF. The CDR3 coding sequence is TGTGCCAGCATTAACCGGGGTGACTATGGCTACACCTTC.

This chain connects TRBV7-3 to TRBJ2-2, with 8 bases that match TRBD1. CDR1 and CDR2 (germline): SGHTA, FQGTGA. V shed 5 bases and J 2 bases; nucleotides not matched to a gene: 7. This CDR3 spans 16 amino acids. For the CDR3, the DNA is TGTGCCAGCAGCCAGCCCGACAGGGGAAACACCGGGGAGCTGTTTTTT. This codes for CASSQPDRGNTGELFF.

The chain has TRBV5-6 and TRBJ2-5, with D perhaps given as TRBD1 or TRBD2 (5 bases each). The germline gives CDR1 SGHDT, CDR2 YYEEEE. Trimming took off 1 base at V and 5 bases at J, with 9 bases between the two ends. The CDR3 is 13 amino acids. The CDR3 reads CASSLWGTETQYF. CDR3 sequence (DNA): TGTGCCAGCAGCTTGTGGGGGACGGAGACCCAGTACTTC.

DNA of the CDR3: TGTGCCAGCAGCGCAGGGCGGGGGGGCGCAAATTCCGAGCAGTACTTC. It translates to CASSAGRGGANSEQYF. The gene calls are TRBV5-8 and TRBJ2-7, with TRBD2 matching over 9 bases. Germline values: CDR1 SGHTS, CDR2 YDEGEE. J lost 6 bases, V lost 4 bases, and 14 bases had no gene match. The CDR3 is made up of 16 amino acids.

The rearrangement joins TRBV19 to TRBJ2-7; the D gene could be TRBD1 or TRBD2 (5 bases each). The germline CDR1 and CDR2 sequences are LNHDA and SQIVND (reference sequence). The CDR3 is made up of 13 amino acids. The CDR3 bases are TGTGCAGCAGGCTCAGGGCCCTCGGGGGAGCAGTACTTC. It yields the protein CAAGSGPSGEQYF.

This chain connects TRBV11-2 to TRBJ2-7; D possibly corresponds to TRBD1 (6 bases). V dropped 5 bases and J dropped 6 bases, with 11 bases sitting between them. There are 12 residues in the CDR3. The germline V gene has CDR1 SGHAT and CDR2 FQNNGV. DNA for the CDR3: TGTGCCAGCAGCCCAGGGGCTGGCGAGCAGTACTTC. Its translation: CASSPGAGEQYF.

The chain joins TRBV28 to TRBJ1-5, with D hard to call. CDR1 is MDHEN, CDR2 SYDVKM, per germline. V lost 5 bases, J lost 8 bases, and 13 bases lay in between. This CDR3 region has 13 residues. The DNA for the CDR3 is TGTGCCAGCAGTACCCTGACACCAAAGCCCCAGCATTTT. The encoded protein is CASSTLTPKPQHF.